The rows below give T cell receptor beta chains drawn from one sample of a study of CD8 T cells in ankylosing spondylitis. TCRdb itself ran the 5' RACE reads through MiXCR, one entry per CDR3 protein. The sample has about 52,000 distinct CDR3 sequences; approximately 7.4% are singletons. Sequencing used blood, either unsorted or a sorted T cell fraction (not recorded which). Every receptor here comes from a female donor with ankylosing spondylitis or in good health (not recorded which). The conserved cysteine and the conserved F or W are not part of the CDR3 here. Some rows mark clone size as missing; the rest say once, few, many or name a class of expanded clone.

CDR3: AWSVIANEQF
size: many
V: TRBV30
J: TRBJ2-1

CDR3: ASSSQGSRTQY
size: .
V: TRBV28
J: TRBJ2-5

CDR3: ASTPRPDTEAF
size: many
V: TRBV12-3/TRBV12-4
J: TRBJ1-1

CDR3: ASSESRGYGYT
size: many
V: TRBV6-1
J: TRBJ1-2

CDR3: ASCQGGGAGGNTEAF
size: few
V: TRBV3-1
J: TRBJ1-1

CDR3: ASSSRTGFNSPLH
size: many
V: TRBV5-1
J: TRBJ1-6

CDR3: ASRKQGATYNEQF
size: few
V: TRBV11-3
J: TRBJ2-1

CDR3: ARDVVGEAF
size: many
V: TRBV30
J: TRBJ1-1

CDR3: SAADASYSGNTIY
size: many
V: TRBV20-1
J: TRBJ1-3

CDR3: ASSADRGNEKLF
size: many
V: TRBV9
J: TRBJ1-4

CDR3: SVQTGGGEQF
size: .
V: TRBV29-1
J: TRBJ2-1

CDR3: ASLLERRGTEAF
size: few
V: TRBV28
J: TRBJ1-1

CDR3: SARDPGETQY
size: many
V: TRBV20-1
J: TRBJ2-5

CDR3: ASRVGQSQETQY
size: many
V: TRBV2
J: TRBJ2-5

CDR3: ASSNQETQY
size: many
V: TRBV5-1
J: TRBJ2-5

CDR3: ASSSSSGRGGYT
size: many
V: TRBV12-3/TRBV12-4
J: TRBJ1-2

CDR3: ASSPQGGTEAF
size: many
V: TRBV19
J: TRBJ1-1

CDR3: ASSLDGFNTDTQY
size: many
V: TRBV5-1
J: TRBJ2-3

CDR3: ASSFNSGTAWETQY
size: many
V: TRBV5-1
J: TRBJ2-5

CDR3: ASSSGTATQGYT
size: many
V: TRBV6-5
J: TRBJ1-2

CDR3: SAWDRKAYEQY
size: many
V: TRBV20-1
J: TRBJ2-7

CDR3: ASSPRTGNTEAF
size: many
V: TRBV11-2
J: TRBJ1-1

CDR3: ASRPLQGLSSYNEQF
size: many
V: TRBV12-3/TRBV12-4
J: TRBJ2-1

CDR3: ASSDQYTGELF
size: many
V: TRBV10-1
J: TRBJ2-2

CDR3: ASREGVSGNTIY
size: many
V: TRBV5-1
J: TRBJ1-3

CDR3: ASSLIGAGANVLT
size: few
V: TRBV12-3/TRBV12-4
J: TRBJ2-6

CDR3: ASSLGGNTEAF
size: many
V: TRBV5-1
J: TRBJ1-1

CDR3: ASSSPGGGSTDTQY
size: few
V: TRBV19
J: TRBJ2-3

CDR3: ASSLTGWKGEKLF
size: many
V: TRBV12-3/TRBV12-4
J: TRBJ1-4

CDR3: ASSSRERNGTEAF
size: many
V: TRBV5-1
J: TRBJ1-1

CDR3: ASSLAGGAYEQY
size: many
V: TRBV5-1
J: TRBJ2-7

CDR3: ASSQPHLMETQY
size: many
V: TRBV5-1
J: TRBJ2-5

CDR3: ASIRRVAPNTEAF
size: many
V: TRBV6-1
J: TRBJ1-1

CDR3: ASSLLQGQPQH
size: many
V: TRBV12-3/TRBV12-4
J: TRBJ1-5

CDR3: ASSRPGTGAEVNTEAF
size: many
V: TRBV12-3/TRBV12-4
J: TRBJ1-1

CDR3: ASSPLTYGYT
size: few
V: TRBV28
J: TRBJ1-2

CDR3: ASRVQGNTEAF
size: many
V: TRBV28
J: TRBJ1-1

CDR3: ASSPTSLGLRGQPQH
size: many
V: TRBV3-1
J: TRBJ1-5

CDR3: AISESPGQAYEQY
size: many
V: TRBV10-3
J: TRBJ2-7

CDR3: ASTPVGSYNEQF
size: many
V: TRBV28
J: TRBJ2-1

CDR3: ATSRDRGGGEKLF
size: many
V: TRBV15
J: TRBJ1-4

CDR3: ASSFFSGVQPQH
size: many
V: TRBV5-1
J: TRBJ1-5